This passage covers 30 T cell receptor beta chains from one sample sequenced in a study of siplizumab effects on memory and regulatory T cells. Generated by immunoSEQ multiplex PCR, the TCRdb table keeps only in-frame clones and is missing some. The sample records around 95,000 clones, about nine tenths being singletons. The sample comprised CD4+ T cells sorted from blood. These receptors came from a human donor in good health.

The rearrangement joins TRBV15 to TRBJ2-3; D remains unclear. This CDR3 spans 15 amino acids. V shed 5 bases and J shed 5 bases, with 17 bases lying between them. CDR1 and CDR2 (germline): LNHNV, YYDKDF (reference sequence). The CDR3 loop reads CATSLIGGIGDTQYF. CDR3 in DNA: TGTGCCACCAGCCTGATTGGTGGCATAGGAGATACGCAGTATTTT.

This clone has only one observation. The V gene is TRBV28, the J gene TRBJ1-3; D not resolved. V lost 4 bases and J 0 bases, leaving 10 bases between the germline ends. From germline, CDR1 is MDHEN and CDR2 SYDVKM. The CDR3 runs 15 residues. The CDR3 bases are TGTGCCAGCAGTTCTGGAACTACCTCTGGAAACACCATATATTTT. Protein: CASSSGTTSGNTIYF.

This chain joins TRBV7-2 and TRBJ1-2; 7 bases agree with TRBD1. The CDR3 is 14 residues long. Trimming at V came to 6 bases and at J to 5 bases, leaving 9 bases not matched to a gene. The V gene's germline CDR1 is SGHTA and CDR2 FQGNSA. The CDR3 sequence: CASRPGTVRYGYTF. CDR3 DNA sequence: TGTGCCAGCAGACCCGGGACAGTTCGGTATGGCTACACCTTC. Full variable domain (missing parts from reference TRBV7-2 and TRBJ1-2): GAGVSQSPSNKVTEKGKDVELRCDPISGHTALYWYRQSLGQGLEFLIYFQGNSAPDKSGLPSDRFSAERTGGSVSTLTIQRTQQEDSAVYLCASRPGTVRYGYTFGSGTRLTVV.

The chain employs TRBV7-2 and TRBJ2-7, with 9 bases lining up with TRBD2. The CDR3 is 15 amino acids. Germline-derived CDR1 and CDR2 are SGHTA and FQGNSA. V lost 7 bases, J lost 3 bases, and 10 bases stayed unmatched. CDR3 sequence reads: CASNNPKRGDYEQYF. The DNA for the CDR3 is TGTGCCAGCAATAACCCAAAGCGGGGGGACTACGAGCAGTACTTC.

The chain links TRBV7-6 to TRBJ2-3, with TRBD2 matching over 9 bases. The CDR3 totals 16 residues. Germline assignment: CDR1 SGHVS and CDR2 FNYEAQ. V was clipped by 2 bases and J by 6 bases; unmatched bases: 9. The chain's CDR3 is CASSLLPSGVRDTQYF. CDR3 DNA sequence: TGTGCCAGCAGCTTACTCCCTAGCGGGGTTCGTGATACGCAGTATTTT.

A few counts support this clone. The V gene is TRBV7-9, the J gene TRBJ1-2; D is perhaps TRBD1 (5 bases). V was cut by 4 bases and J by 5 bases, with 17 bases left in between. The V gene's germline CDR1 is SEHNR and CDR2 FQNEAQ (reference sequence). This CDR3 region has 15 residues. CDR3 protein: CASSSSGDWGYGYTF. DNA of the CDR3: TGTGCCAGCAGCTCAAGCGGGGACTGGGGTTATGGCTACACCTTC.

A remark on this clone: Other DNA sequences of this sample code for an identical CDR3. This chain links TRBV7-3 with TRBJ1-1; D ambiguous. The V end was cut by 0 bases, the J end by 4 bases, with 6 bases between. Germline CDR1 reads SGHTA; CDR2 reads FQGTGA. This CDR3 has 13 amino acids. DNA for the CDR3: TGTGCCAGCAGCTTAACAGGAGGCACTGAAGCTTTCTTT. It codes for CASSLTGGTEAFF.

The rearrangement links TRBV29-1 to TRBJ2-1; TRBD2 agrees at 11 bases. The CDR3 consists of 14 residues. The germline CDR1 and CDR2 sequences are SQVTM and ANQGSEA. V was pared by 8 bases and J by 5 bases, with 8 bases of the junction left unmatched. The CDR3 DNA is TGCAGCCCAAGACTAGCGGGGAGAAACAATGAGCAGTTCTTC. Encoded protein: CSPRLAGRNNEQFF.

This chain connects TRBV9 to TRBJ1-2, with D possibly matching TRBD1 (5 bases). The CDR3 contains 14 residues. CDR1 is SGDLS, CDR2 YYNGEE, per germline. V shed 2 bases and J shed 6 bases, with 14 bases lying between them. CDR3 residues: CASSVGQGYNGYTF. The CDR3 DNA is TGTGCCAGCAGCGTGGGGCAGGGCTATAATGGCTACACCTTC.

Only one count was recorded for this clone. The genes are TRBV6-6 and TRBJ2-5; TRBD1 aligns across 7 bases. This CDR3 is built from 14 residues. V lost 2 bases to trimming and J lost 4 bases; unmatched junction nucleotides: 4. Germline lookup yields CDR1 MNHNY and CDR2 SVGAGI (reference sequence). The CDR3 loop reads CASSYRDSPETQYF. Here the CDR3 DNA reads TGTGCCAGCAGTTACCGGGACAGCCCAGAGACCCAGTACTTC.

The gene calls are TRBV11-2 and TRBJ2-3, with a tentative D call TRBD2 (6 bases). This CDR3 has 14 residues. V was shortened by 1 base and J by 1 base, with 6 bases between the two germline ends. From germline, CDR1 is SGHAT and CDR2 FQNNGV. CDR3 in DNA: TGTGCCAGCAGCTTAGGGGGGGGCACAGATACGCAGTATTTT. Encoded protein: CASSLGGGTDTQYF.

A single count supports this clone. The chain is built from TRBV6-5 and TRBJ2-5; D call uncertain. Germline V lookup: CDR1 MNHEY, CDR2 SVGAGI. This CDR3 region has 14 residues. V dropped 6 bases and J dropped 7 bases, with 18 bases sitting between them. CDR3 protein: CASRTNLASGTQYF. The CDR3 nucleotides are TGTGCCAGCAGAACTAATCTTGCGTCGGGGACCCAGTACTTC.

This clone was detected a few times. J is TRBJ2-1 and V is TRBV10-3; 9 bases fit TRBD1. This CDR3 contains 14 residues. J gave up 5 bases and V 10 bases, and 9 bases lay outside the gene matches. The germline V gene encodes CDR1 ENHRY and CDR2 SYGVKD. CDR3 amino acids: CATQMGQGNNEQFF. The CDR3, as DNA: TGTGCCACCCAAATGGGACAGGGAAACAATGAGCAGTTCTTC.

The rearrangement links TRBV2 to TRBJ2-1; D is unresolved. The CDR3 spans 10 residues. Between the trimmed V and J ends, which lost 2 bases and 12 bases, there was a span of 5 bases. The germline CDR1 and CDR2 sequences are SNHLY and FYNNEI. The CDR3 nucleotides read TGTGCCAGCAGTGAACCCATGCAGTTCTTC. As protein: CASSEPMQFF.

CDR3 coding DNA: TGTGCCAGCAGCCAAATGGGTTCACATGGCTACACCTTC. It codes for CASSQMGSHGYTF. V is TRBV16 and J is TRBJ1-2; D is ambiguous. With 2 bases removed from V and 6 bases from J, the gap between germline ends came to 10 bases. The CDR3 is made up of 13 amino acids. Looked up from germline, CDR1 is KGHSY and CDR2 is FQNENV.

This chain joins TRBV27 and TRBJ2-5; 10 nucleotides align to TRBD1. The CDR3 spans 17 residues. V gave up 8 bases and J gave up 2 bases; unmatched junction bases: 14. The germline CDR1 and CDR2 sequences are MNHEY and SMNVEV (reference sequence). The CDR3, as DNA: TGTGCCAGCCGAATCGGGACAGGGGCAGTAGAGCAAGAGACCCAGTACTTC. Translating gives CASRIGTGAVEQETQYF.

The rearrangement links TRBV2 to TRBJ1-1; D unresolved. CDR3 length equals 12 residues. From germline, CDR1 is SNHLY and CDR2 FYNNEI. Trimming removed 8 bases from V and 3 bases from J, with 10 bases in between. DNA of the CDR3: TGTGCCAGCGGGTCAGGATACACTGAAGCTTTCTTT. This gives the protein CASGSGYTEAFF.

The DNA of the CDR3 is TGTGCCACCAGCAGAGATTCAGATAGCGATGGCTACACCTTC. Encoded protein: CATSRDSDSDGYTF. This sequence joins TRBV15 and TRBJ1-2; D not certain. Trimming shortened V by 0 bases and J by 6 bases, and 11 bases separated the two germline ends. This CDR3 has 14 residues. Looked up from germline, CDR1 is LNHNV and CDR2 is YYDKDF (reference sequence).

This sequence joins TRBV6-5 and TRBJ2-3; D ambiguous. V was shortened by 5 bases and J by 1 base, with 7 bases between the two germline ends. The CDR3 has 13 amino acids. The germline V gene encodes CDR1 MNHEY and CDR2 SVGAGI. Here the CDR3 reads CASSQARTDTQYF. CDR3 nucleotides: TGTGCCAGCAGTCAGGCCCGCACAGATACGCAGTATTTT.

This chain joins TRBV7-3 and TRBJ2-3; D unclear. V was clipped by 3 bases and J by 0 bases, with 1 base between them. CDR3 length: 12 amino acids. Germline V CDR1 and CDR2: SGHTA, FQGTGA. The CDR3 loop is CASSFSTDTQYF. The CDR3 nucleotides are TGTGCCAGCAGCTTCAGCACAGATACGCAGTATTTT.

The chain employs TRBV6-5 and TRBJ1-1, with 8 bases fitting TRBD1. V lost 6 bases, J lost 4 bases, and 10 bases stayed unmatched. The CDR3 has 15 amino acids. Germline CDR1 reads MNHEY; CDR2 reads SVGAGI. The CDR3 reads CASRAPSQGATEAFF. CDR3 nucleotide sequence: TGTGCCAGCAGAGCTCCGTCGCAGGGGGCCACTGAAGCTTTCTTT.

The chain joins TRBV11-2 to TRBJ2-7; D call uncertain. CDR1 and CDR2 (germline): SGHAT, FQNNGV. This CDR3 contains 14 residues. Between the trimmed V and J ends, which lost 5 bases and 5 bases, there was a span of 16 bases. CDR3: CASSPRPLGDEQYF. The CDR3 DNA reads as TGTGCCAGCAGCCCCCGCCCCCTTGGCGACGAGCAGTACTTC.

Notes on this clone: The same CDR3 can be traced to other DNA sequences in this sample. The rearrangement uses TRBV27 and TRBJ2-2; the D gene is possibly TRBD1 (5 bases). The CDR3 contains 15 residues. V was pared by 2 bases and J by 0 bases, with 7 bases between. In germline, CDR1 is MNHEY, CDR2 SMNVEV (reference sequence). The CDR3 here is CASSLRGPNTGELFF. The DNA of the CDR3 is TGTGCCAGCAGTTTAAGGGGCCCGAACACCGGGGAGCTGTTTTTT.

For the CDR3, the DNA is TGCAGTGCCCAAAAACGGGAGGAGCAGTACTTC. This gives the protein CSAQKREEQYF. The genes are TRBV20-1 and TRBJ2-7; D may be TRBD2 (6 bases). Germline assignment: CDR1 DFQATT and CDR2 SNEGSKA (reference sequence). V was shortened by 6 bases and J by 7 bases, with 13 bases between the two germline ends. The CDR3 sequence is 11 residues long.

This clone appeared a single time. This chain joins TRBV4-3 and TRBJ2-5; 8 bases are shared with TRBD2. This CDR3 is 16 amino acids long. J lost 3 bases, V lost 4 bases, and 10 bases had no gene match. Germline assignment: CDR1 LGHNA and CDR2 YSLEER. In DNA form, the CDR3 reads TGCGCCAGCAGCCCCAGCATTAGCGGGGCTGAAGAGACCCAGTACTTC. It is translated as CASSPSISGAEETQYF.

V usage is TRBV5-4 and J usage is TRBJ2-1, with D perhaps TRBD1 (5 bases). Per germline, CDR1 SGHNT and CDR2 YYREEE (reference sequence). CDR3 length: 14 amino acids. The V gene lost 0 bases and the J gene lost 2 bases, with 6 bases spanning the gap. CDR3 coding DNA: TGTGCCAGCAGCTTGGGGGGCGCCTACAATGAGCAGTTCTTC. Amino acids: CASSLGGAYNEQFF.

The chain joins TRBV5-6 to TRBJ1-1, with 7 bases lining up with TRBD1. The CDR3 sequence is 17 residues long. Losses at the gene ends were 7 bases for V and 3 bases for J; bases not matched to a gene: 18. The germline CDR1 and CDR2 sequences are SGHDT and YYEEEE. The CDR3: CASFQRGTERPHTEAFF. Written as DNA, the CDR3 is TGTGCCAGCTTCCAGAGGGGGACAGAAAGACCTCACACTGAAGCTTTCTTT. Complete variable domain (other parts from reference TRBV5-6 and TRBJ1-1): DAGVTQSPTHLIKTRGQQVTLRCSPKSGHDTVSWYQQALGQGPQFIFQYYEEEERQRGNFPDRFSGHQFPNYSSELNVNALLLGDSALYLCASFQRGTERPHTEAFFGQGTRLTVV.

V and J are TRBV25-1 and TRBJ1-6; TRBD1 matches at 10 bases. Germline V gene data show CDR1 as MGHDK and CDR2 as SYGVNS. The CDR3 runs 14 residues. V lost 7 bases to trimming and J lost 9 bases; unmatched junction nucleotides: 6. The DNA of the CDR3 is TGTGCCAGCACGGGACAGGGGTACAGTTCACCCCTCCACTTT. Translating it yields CASTGQGYSSPLHF.

The chain carries TRBV18 and TRBJ1-5; D may be TRBD1 (5 bases). Trimming stripped 3 bases from V and 7 bases from J, with 13 bases between. The CDR3 sequence is 14 residues long. Germline loops: CDR1 KGHSH, CDR2 LQKENI. The CDR3 nucleotides read TGTGCCAGCTCACCGGACGATCGGGGGCAGCCCCAGCATTTT. Translation gives CASSPDDRGQPQHF. Variable domain in full (rest from reference TRBV18 and TRBJ1-5): NAGVMQNPRHLVRRRGQEARLRCSPMKGHSHVYWYRQLPEEGLKFMVYLQKENIIDESGMPKERFSAEFPKEGPSILRIQQVVRGDSAAYFCASSPDDRGQPQHFGDGTRLSIL.

The chain couples TRBV4-1 to TRBJ1-5, with D perhaps matching TRBD1 (5 bases). The CDR3 is made up of 16 amino acids. The ends were cut back, 0 bases at V and 0 bases at J, with 9 bases in the middle. Germline values: CDR1 MGHRA, CDR2 YSYEKL. The CDR3 protein is CASSQDQGSSNQPQHF. As DNA, the CDR3 is TGCGCCAGCAGCCAAGATCAGGGTAGTAGCAATCAGCCCCAGCATTTT.